This TCR beta chain was recorded in a study of graft-versus-host responses after intestinal transplantation (dated by TCRdb to 2020 to 2023). For context, the study as a whole: Multivisceral, liver-intestinal, or isolated intestinal transplants were received by the recipients. Rather than being sequenced by the commercial service, samples from a few later patients were sequenced in-house on an Illumina MiSeq and processed with MiXCR. Graft-versus-host and host-versus-graft alloreactive T cell clones were tracked in the graft, circulation and bone marrow after intestinal transplantation using bulk TCR-beta CDR3 sequencing. Anti-thymocyte globulin induction was given to all recipients, followed by maintenance tacrolimus and steroids for around three years. A cohort of 24 intestinal transplant recipients, including one retransplant, was enrolled, and a few patients lacking pretransplant specimens were excluded. To identify alloreactive clones, pre-transplant mixed lymphocyte reaction products were sequenced and then compared with unstimulated pre-transplant donor and recipient T cells. A peak of at least 4% donor T cells among recipient peripheral blood mononuclear cells was the definition used for donor T cell macrochimerism. Study-level results and caveats: Early after transplant, declines in HvG clones were associated with peak levels of circulating GvH clones. In the allografts of patients with donor T cell macrochimerism, GvH to HvG T cell clonal ratios were high. GvH clones were detected in recipient bone marrow, and some of these GvH clones were observed earlier in ileal mucosa or blood, consistent with an intestinal mucosal origin. The conclusions were limited by the relatively low number and heterogeneity of the intestinal transplant patients.

The time point label, as the study defines it: cells obtained before transplantation from donor or recipient. CD3+CD4+ and CD3+CD8+ populations were FACS-sorted from unstimulated pre-transplant donor and recipient cells taken from spleen or lymph nodes. Library generation was performed with the immunoSEQ multiplex PCR assay. For most patients, genomic DNA was isolated with the Qiagen DNeasy Blood and Tissue Kit and sent frozen to Adaptive Biotechnologies for TCR sequencing. Adaptive Biotechnologies carried out high-throughput TCR-beta CDR3 sequencing of genomic DNA for most patients. Per the authors' processing: TCR sequencing data for 18 patients were retrieved from Adaptive's ImmunoSEQ software; a few other patients were processed with MiXCR and VDJtools. To correct CD4 versus CD8 sorting errors, any sequence found in both subsets at a frequency ratio below 5:1 was removed. Because the origin of CDR3 nucleotide sequences shared between donor and recipient could not be assigned, those sequences were removed. Alloreactive clones required at least 2-fold expansion over unstimulated cells and minimum CFSE-low frequency of 0.002% (template counts) or 0.001% (read counts). Clones were considered mappable if detected in sequenced pre-transplant spleen, lymph node, or MLR CFSE-low populations of the donor or recipient. The cumulative frequency of alloreactive clones was calculated as a percentage of all sequences, weighted by copy number. TCRdb provides this immuneACCESS table in a form limited to in-frame rearrangements. Some clones are lacking; in checked studies, under half of them reflect an unresolved V gene, and why the rest are absent is not known. That table furnishes V, J and clone size, whereas the DNA furnished D and trimming. The sample contains around 77,000 clones, roughly 94% of them found a single time. Around 0.53% of the sample is held by the ten biggest clonotypes.

This clone appeared a single time. It has no known antigen specificity. Base qualities are not at hand, and no much larger clone is one base apart. The germline V gene (reference sequence) yields SEHNR for CDR1 and FQNEAQ for CDR2. From the cysteine up to the phenylalanine, the CDR3 has a length of 17 residues. Only the CDR3 part of the read is kept: 51 bases, read in frame from the first base. Cut back by 4 bases and 9 bases, the V and J ends lie 25 bases apart. The sequencing used unstimulated CD8+ T cells sorted from spleen or lymph node cells, collected before intestinal transplant. This chain joins TRBV7-9 to TRBJ2-1, with the D call tentatively TRBD1 or TRBD2, each fitting 5 bases. The TCR originated in a human donor who received an intestinal transplant. The CDR3 protein sequence reads: CASSSPVGRARGGEQFF. The DNA sequence reads TGTGCCAGCAGCTCCCCCGTTGGGCGGGCCCGGGGCGGTGAGCAGTTCTTC.